This T cell receptor beta chain originates from a study of T-cell memory formation after mild COVID-19. In the study overall: Across donors, TCR clusters were largely donor specific.

On this clonotype: Its antigen is not known.

Study-wide results and caveats: Clonal second-wave expansions that peaked on day 37 had unconfirmed SARS-CoV-2 specificity.

This CDR3 has 14 residues. J gave up 4 bases and V 0 bases, and 3 bases lay outside the gene matches. From germline, CDR1 is MNHEY and CDR2 SVGAGI. TCRdb processed the 5' RACE reads anew with MiXCR; each CDR3 protein has one entry. Found here are over 350,000 distinct CDR3 sequences, more than 15% of them singletons; the top ten hold 20% to 25%. This chain joins TRBV6-5 and TRBJ2-7, with 7 bases matching TRBD2. Material: PBMCs or a T cell subset sorted from them (not recorded which). This sequence was found in a man aged 18 to 29 who had mild COVID-19 (a few samples of this study predate the infection). Cell type and time point are not known. This CDR3 is CASSYSGEGYEQYV. The DNA for the CDR3 is TGTGCCAGCAGTTACTCGGGGGAGGGGTACGAGCAGTACGTC.